These 27 T cell receptor beta chains originate from one sample sequenced in a study of graft-versus-host responses after intestinal transplantation (dated by TCRdb to the early 2020s). The sample's time point label is to be understood as: cells obtained before transplantation from donor or recipient. The method behind the library was the immunoSEQ multiplex PCR assay. TCRdb mirrors the immuneACCESS table, restricted to in-frame sequences. Some clones are absent from its copies; in checked studies, under half trace to an unresolved V gene, and the reason for the others is unknown. The sample yields about 120,000 clones; roughly 95% were counted once. The ten largest account for roughly 3% of the sample. What these receptors recognize is not known. This sample comprised unstimulated CD8+ T cells sorted from spleen or lymph node cells, obtained before intestinal transplant. These receptors were obtained from a human donor who received an intestinal transplant.

The J gene is TRBJ2-3, the V gene TRBV4-1, with 8 positions matching TRBD2. The CDR3 consists of 13 residues. J gave up 15 bases and V 0 bases, and 8 bases lay outside the gene matches. Looked up from germline, CDR1 is MGHRA and CDR2 is YSYEKL. The CDR3 DNA follows: TGCGCCAGCAGCCAAGATGGAAGGCGGGAGGCCTATTTT. Its translation is CASSQDGRREAYF.

The chain links TRBV2 to TRBJ2-1; D is uncertain. In germline, CDR1 is SNHLY, CDR2 FYNNEI. V lost 2 bases and J 1 base, leaving 9 bases between the germline ends. The CDR3 runs to 15 residues. Written as DNA, the CDR3 is TGTGCCAGCAGTGAATGGCAGGCTTCCTACAATGAGCAGTTCTTC. It codes for CASSEWQASYNEQFF.

The chain uses TRBV23-1 and TRBJ2-4; D is possibly TRBD1 or TRBD2 (5 bases each). TRBV23-1 is an ORF, and what it does is uncertain. The V end lost 2 bases, the J end lost 3 bases, and 17 bases lay between the germline ends. The length of the CDR3 is 17 residues. The CDR3 bases are TGCGCCAGCAGTCAACTGGGATGGGGGTCCGGCAAAAACATTCAGTACTTC. This codes for CASSQLGWGSGKNIQYF.

V is TRBV28 and J is TRBJ1-4; D not certain. The length of the CDR3 is 14 residues. Trimming stripped 3 bases from V and 7 bases from J, with 12 bases between. CDR1 and CDR2 (germline): MDHEN, SYDVKM. In nucleotides, the CDR3 is TGTGCCAGCAGTTTTCGGCAGTTTGGTGAAAAACTGTTTTTT. It is translated as CASSFRQFGEKLFF.

DNA of the CDR3: TGTGCCAGTAGTACCCCGGGACAGGGTCCCTACAATGAGCAGTTCTTC. Translation gives CASSTPGQGPYNEQFF. This rearrangement joins TRBV19 to TRBJ2-1; 9 bases agree with TRBD1. The J segment lost 2 bases and the V segment lost 4 bases, leaving 6 bases of the junction unmatched. The CDR3 is 16 residues long. The germline CDR1 and CDR2 sequences are LNHDA and SQIVND (reference sequence).

The chain carries TRBV28 and TRBJ2-1; D gene unclear. CDR1 and CDR2 from the germline V gene are MDHEN and SYDVKM. The CDR3 runs 11 residues. Trimming removed 4 bases at V and 8 bases at J, with 6 bases between. The CDR3 region has the DNA TGTGCCAGCAGTTGGAGCTATGAGCAGTTCTTC. Its translation: CASSWSYEQFF.

The V gene is TRBV27, the J gene TRBJ2-1, with D perhaps matching TRBD1 or TRBD2 (5 bases each). Germline V gene sequence: CDR1 MNHEY, CDR2 SMNVEV (reference sequence). Trimming left V 3 bases short and J 15 bases short, with 18 bases between. The CDR3 extends over 13 amino acids. The CDR3 DNA reads as TGTGCCAGCAGTTTCTCTCCGGGACGGCCCTCGTTCTTC. Amino acid sequence: CASSFSPGRPSFF.

The table lists this clone with a count of one. The J gene is TRBJ2-7, the V gene TRBV28, with 14 nucleotides matching TRBD2. The CDR3 spans 19 residues. J lost 3 bases, V lost 5 bases, and 15 bases had no gene match. Germline V lookup: CDR1 MDHEN, CDR2 SYDVKM. CDR3 DNA: TGTGCCAGCAGTCCCGAGGGGGGACTAGCGGGAGACGCCTACTACGAGCAGTACTTC. The encoded protein is CASSPEGGLAGDAYYEQYF.

The chain recombines TRBV27 with TRBJ2-1; the match to TRBD1 covers 8 bases. V dropped 7 bases and J dropped 9; count of bases not matched to a gene: 11. The CDR3 spans 14 residues. The germline CDR1 and CDR2 sequences are MNHEY and SMNVEV (reference sequence). CDR3 sequence reads: CASIAGGAVPEQFF. CDR3 coding DNA: TGTGCCAGCATCGCAGGGGGCGCCGTCCCTGAGCAGTTCTTC.

V gene TRBV27 combines with J gene TRBJ2-1, with 14 bases lining up with TRBD2. The CDR3 runs 17 residues. Germline CDR1 MNHEY, CDR2 SMNVEV (reference sequence). V lost 5 bases to trimming and J lost 8 bases; unmatched junction nucleotides: 11. The CDR3: CASSPRLAGGDGDEQFF. The CDR3 nucleotides read TGTGCCAGCAGTCCCAGACTAGCGGGAGGGGATGGGGATGAGCAGTTCTTC.

The V gene is TRBV6-6, the J gene TRBJ2-7; D ambiguous. Trimming left V 0 bases short and J 5 bases short, with 11 bases between. The CDR3 contains 14 residues. Germline loops: CDR1 MNHNY, CDR2 SVGAGI (reference sequence). The CDR3 DNA reads as TGTGCCAGCAGTTACTCGGGCAGGTCAGACGAGCAGTACTTC. As protein: CASSYSGRSDEQYF.

This chain links TRBV7-3 with TRBJ1-1, with 9 bases aligning to TRBD1. Trimming cost V 6 bases and J 1 base; bases outside gene matches: 3. The CDR3 has 14 amino acids. The V gene's germline CDR1 is SGHTA and CDR2 FQGTGA. CDR3 coding DNA: TGTGCCAGCAGGCCGACAGGGGGGAACACTGAAGCTTTCTTT. It is translated as CASRPTGGNTEAFF.

This sequence joins TRBV6-1 and TRBJ2-7; D not resolved. Germline CDR1 MNHNS, CDR2 SASEGT. V dropped 8 bases and J dropped 0 bases, with 14 bases sitting between them. The CDR3 spans 14 residues. CDR3 protein: CASSWAGSSYEQYF. The CDR3 nucleotides are TGTGCCAGCTCCTGGGCAGGCAGCTCCTACGAGCAGTACTTC.

This chain uses TRBV7-9 with TRBJ1-4; D unclear. Germline V gene sequence: CDR1 SEHNR, CDR2 FQNEAQ (reference sequence). V was pared by 5 bases and J by 10 bases, with 11 bases between. The CDR3 sequence is 12 residues long. The CDR3: CASSDTKGKLFF. The CDR3 bases are TGTGCCAGCAGCGATACTAAGGGAAAACTGTTTTTT.

This sequence joins TRBV7-2 and TRBJ1-5; possibly TRBD1 for D (6 bases). This CDR3 is built from 15 residues. Germline V gives CDR1 SGHTA, CDR2 FQGNSA. Trimming removed 5 bases at V and 0 bases at J, with 11 bases between. The CDR3 spells CASSRTVYSNQPQHF. As DNA, the CDR3 is TGTGCCAGCAGCCGGACAGTTTATAGCAATCAGCCCCAGCATTTT.

This clone was counted a single time. The CDR3 coding sequence is TGCGCCAGCAGCCTTTCGGGGGGCGGATCCTACGAGCAGTACTTC. It is translated as CASSLSGGGSYEQYF. This chain connects TRBV4-1 to TRBJ2-7; possibly TRBD2 for D (7 bases). Germline V gene lookup returns CDR1 MGHRA and CDR2 YSYEKL. Trimming cost V 4 bases and J 1 base, with 14 bases left between them. The CDR3 is 15 residues long.

The chain links TRBV7-9 to TRBJ2-1, with 8 bases identical to TRBD1. The CDR3 has 15 residues. V shed 5 bases and J 4 bases; nucleotides not matched to a gene: 7. Looked up from germline, CDR1 is SEHNR and CDR2 is FQNEAQ (reference sequence). The CDR3 spells CASSPGQGKYNEQFF. DNA of the CDR3: TGTGCCAGCAGCCCTGGACAGGGTAAATACAATGAGCAGTTCTTC.

V gene TRBV4-3 combines with J gene TRBJ2-1; 8 bases map to TRBD1. The ends lost 0 bases at V and 8 bases at J; junction bases unmatched: 12. The CDR3 consists of 17 residues. The V gene's germline CDR1 is LGHNA and CDR2 YSLEER. CDR3 protein: CASSQDVGTGPLDEQFF. DNA of the CDR3: TGCGCCAGCAGCCAAGATGTCGGGACAGGTCCGTTGGATGAGCAGTTCTTC.

V gene TRBV19 combines with J gene TRBJ2-7, with 10 positions matching TRBD2. This CDR3 comprises 15 residues. The V segment lost 0 bases and the J segment 4 bases; nucleotides outside the gene matches: 3. Germline V gene data show CDR1 as LNHDA and CDR2 as SQIVND (reference sequence). CDR3 amino acids: CASSIDISGRYEQYF. The CDR3 DNA is TGTGCCAGTAGTATAGATATTAGCGGGAGGTACGAGCAGTACTTC.

The chain uses TRBV28 and TRBJ2-5; TRBD1 matches 10 bases. Losses at the gene ends were 7 bases for V and 1 base for J; bases not matched to a gene: 9. In germline, CDR1 is MDHEN, CDR2 SYDVKM. This CDR3 has 16 amino acids. CDR3 amino acids: CASTVPGQGFQETQYF. Written as DNA, the CDR3 is TGTGCCAGCACCGTCCCGGGACAGGGGTTCCAAGAGACCCAGTACTTC.

The chain combines TRBV7-8 with TRBJ2-1; 7 bases are shared with TRBD2. Germline V CDR1 and CDR2: SGHVS, FQNEAQ. The CDR3 has 16 amino acids. The J segment lost 5 bases and the V segment lost 1 base, leaving 8 bases of the junction unmatched. The CDR3: CASSLVRLADNNEQFF. DNA for the CDR3: TGTGCCAGCAGCTTAGTCCGACTAGCCGATAACAATGAGCAGTTCTTC.

The chain has TRBV6-6 and TRBJ2-3; no firm D call. V lost 2 bases to trimming and J lost 1 base, with 4 bases between them. This CDR3 has 13 amino acids. Per the germline V gene, CDR1 is MNHNY and CDR2 is SVGAGI (reference sequence). CDR3 residues: CASSYGRTDTQYF. The CDR3 DNA reads as TGTGCCAGCAGTTACGGACGCACAGATACGCAGTATTTT.

The chain employs TRBV10-2 and TRBJ2-1, with D tentatively TRBD2 (5 bases). Trimming left V 6 bases short and J 0 bases short, with 21 bases between. Germline assignment: CDR1 WSHSY and CDR2 SAAADI. The CDR3 sequence is 18 residues long. CDR3 amino acids: CASSLISGSPSSYNEQFF. CDR3 in DNA: TGCGCCAGCAGCTTGATAAGCGGTTCACCAAGCTCCTACAATGAGCAGTTCTTC.

The rearrangement joins TRBV28 to TRBJ2-1; TRBD2 agrees at 9 bases. Germline assignment: CDR1 MDHEN and CDR2 SYDVKM. The CDR3 is 19 amino acids. V trimming: 3 bases; J trimming: 0 bases; junction bases outside the gene matches: 12. The CDR3 DNA reads TGTGCCAGCAGTTTCCCCCCCCTGACTAGCGGATTCTCCTACAATGAGCAGTTCTTC. The encoded protein is CASSFPPLTSGFSYNEQFF.

The chain recombines TRBV9 with TRBJ1-5, with 10 bases matching TRBD1. Germline CDR1 is SGDLS and CDR2 is YYNGEE. The CDR3 has 16 amino acids. The trim removed 4 bases at V and 2 bases at J, leaving 6 bases unmatched. The CDR3: CASSSTDRGGNQPQHF. DNA of the CDR3: TGTGCCAGCAGCTCAACGGACAGGGGGGGCAATCAGCCCCAGCATTTT.

The chain couples TRBV7-2 to TRBJ2-5, with TRBD2 matching over 9 bases. The CDR3 sequence is 14 residues long. CDR1 and CDR2 from the germline V gene are SGHTA and FQGNSA. Trimming at V came to 6 bases and at J to 1 base, leaving 3 bases not matched to a gene. In nucleotides, the CDR3 is TGTGCCAGCAGAGGGACTAGCTCCCAAGAGACCCAGTACTTC. The encoded protein is CASRGTSSQETQYF.

This sequence joins TRBV28 and TRBJ1-5, with D unclear. The CDR3 sequence is 15 residues long. The germline V gene encodes CDR1 MDHEN and CDR2 SYDVKM. V gave up 5 bases and J gave up 2 bases, with 13 bases separating them. This CDR3 is CASSHTVWGNQPQHF. CDR3 nucleotide sequence: TGTGCCAGCAGTCACACAGTTTGGGGCAATCAGCCCCAGCATTTT.